What follows are 30 T cell receptor beta chains derived from one specimen sequenced in a study of blood T cell repertoires in COVID-19. Generated by immunoSEQ multiplex PCR, the TCRdb table keeps only in-frame clones and is missing some. There are 220,000 or so clones in the sample; about 83% occur only once, and roughly 2% lies in the top ten. The sequencing sample was made of PBMCs or T cells enriched from blood (not recorded which). Receptors originate from a woman aged 45-65 years who had recovered from COVID-19.

The J gene is TRBJ1-5, the V gene TRBV30; 8 nucleotides agree with TRBD1. Germline V gives CDR1 GTSNPN, CDR2 SVGIG (reference sequence). J lost 3 bases, V lost 3 bases, and 10 bases had no gene match. The length of the CDR3 is 16 residues. The CDR3 sequence: CAWRDRGSADNQPQHF. In DNA form, the CDR3 reads TGTGCCTGGAGAGACAGGGGTTCGGCGGACAATCAGCCCCAGCATTTT.

V usage is TRBV11-3 and J usage is TRBJ1-2, with 7 bases that match TRBD1. Germline V gene data show CDR1 as SGHNT and CDR2 as YENEEA. The V gene end was trimmed by 5 bases and the J gene end by 4 bases; junction bases not matched to a gene: 1. The CDR3 has 12 amino acids. The CDR3 DNA reads as TGTGCCAGCAGCCAGGGGGGCTATGGCTACACCTTC. It specifies CASSQGGYGYTF.

In this sample, this clone turned up a few times. This chain links TRBV2 with TRBJ1-5, with TRBD1 matching 7 bases. Germline values: CDR1 SNHLY, CDR2 FYNNEI. V lost 4 bases, J lost 9 bases, and 9 bases stayed unmatched. The CDR3 is 14 amino acids. For the CDR3, the DNA is TGTGCCAGCAGTGGAACAGGGGTAAATAGGCCCCAGCATTTT. The encoded protein is CASSGTGVNRPQHF.

This clone is a singleton in its sample. One end of the junction varies from germline; a read error may be responsible. This rearrangement joins TRBV7-7 to TRBJ2-1; a possible D gene is TRBD2 (5 bases). CDR1 is SSHAT and CDR2 is FNYEAQ in the germline V gene (reference sequence). The CDR3 has 15 residues. The CDR3 protein is CASSLDSSSYNEQFF. In DNA, the CDR3 is TGTGCTAGCAGCCTGGACTCGAGCTCCTACAATGAGCAGTTCTTC. Together with reference TRBV7-7 and TRBJ2-1, the CDR3 gives the full variable domain: GAGVSQSPRYKVTKRGQDVTLRCDPISSHATLYWYQQALGQGPEFLTYFNYEAQPDKSGLPSDRFSAERPEGSISTLTIQRTEQRDSAMYRCASSLDSSSYNEQFFGPGTRLTVL.

This chain uses TRBV7-2 with TRBJ2-5, with 7 bases aligning to TRBD2. This CDR3 contains 15 residues. The J segment lost 5 bases and the V segment lost 3 bases, leaving 9 bases of the junction unmatched. Germline V lookup: CDR1 SGHTA, CDR2 FQGNSA. The CDR3 DNA follows: TGTGCCAGCAGCTTTGAGGGACTACCACTCGAGACCCAGTACTTC. Protein product: CASSFEGLPLETQYF. The complete variable domain, with remaining parts taken from reference TRBV7-2 and TRBJ2-5, reads GAGVSQSPSNKVTEKGKDVELRCDPISGHTALYWYRQSLGQGLEFLIYFQGNSAPDKSGLPSDRFSAERTGGSVSTLTIQRTQQEDSAVYLCASSFEGLPLETQYFGPGTRLLVL.

This clone was counted only a few times. The chain employs TRBV3-1 (or the pseudogene TRBV3-2) and TRBJ2-7, with D perhaps matching TRBD1 (6 bases). There are 14 residues in the CDR3. V lost 5 bases and J 2 bases, leaving 13 bases between the germline ends. Germline assignment: CDR1 LGHDT and CDR2 YNNKEL (reference sequence). This CDR3 reads CASSSWTATYEQYF. In DNA form, the CDR3 reads TGTGCCAGCAGCTCTTGGACAGCAACCTACGAGCAGTACTTC.

This clone was seen just once. J is TRBJ2-1 and V is TRBV7-9, with D perhaps TRBD2 (6 bases). Trimming shortened V by 5 bases and J by 1 base, and 12 bases separated the two germline ends. Germline CDR1 is SEHNR and CDR2 is FQNEAQ (reference sequence). CDR3 length: 15 residues. CDR3 in DNA: TGTGCCAGCAGCCGAAGCGGGCCGTCCTACAATGAGCAGTTCTTC. This gives the protein CASSRSGPSYNEQFF.

The chain uses TRBV19 and TRBJ2-1, with D maybe TRBD2 (6 bases). The CDR3 runs to 14 residues. Germline loops: CDR1 LNHDA, CDR2 SQIVND (reference sequence). V lost 5 bases and J 2 bases, leaving 10 bases between the germline ends. The CDR3 loop is CASSFRGTYNEQFF. In DNA form, the CDR3 reads TGTGCCAGTAGTTTCCGGGGGACCTACAATGAGCAGTTCTTC.

This clone was seen a single time. J is TRBJ1-3 and V is TRBV7-8; 10 bases align to TRBD1. This CDR3 has 17 amino acids. The germline CDR1 and CDR2 sequences are SGHVS and FQNEAQ. The V segment lost 0 bases and the J segment 8 bases; nucleotides outside the gene matches: 10. CDR3 in amino acids: CASSLAVTGGAVDTIYF. CDR3 DNA sequence: TGTGCCAGCAGCTTAGCTGTGACAGGGGGCGCAGTAGACACCATATATTTT.

This chain uses TRBV19 with TRBJ1-2; 11 nucleotides agree with TRBD1. CDR1 is LNHDA, CDR2 SQIVND, per germline (reference sequence). The J segment lost 6 bases and the V segment lost 8 bases, leaving 8 bases of the junction unmatched. CDR3 size: 14 residues. CDR3 protein: CASQDRGPYDGYTF. In DNA form, the CDR3 reads TGTGCCAGTCAGGACAGGGGGCCTTACGATGGCTACACCTTC.

This sequence joins TRBV7-8 and TRBJ1-1, with 8 nucleotides matching TRBD1. The CDR3 contains 15 residues. Germline V gives CDR1 SGHVS, CDR2 FQNEAQ. J lost 7 bases, V lost 1 base, and 8 bases had no gene match. CDR3 in DNA: TGTGCCAGCAGCTTAGTGGCCAGGGGGCGAGATGAAGCTTTCTTT. Translating it yields CASSLVARGRDEAFF.

V gene TRBV18 combines with J gene TRBJ2-7; 7 bases map to TRBD2. The V and J ends lost 0 bases and 3 bases, in that order; junction bases with no gene match: 14. CDR1 is KGHSH, CDR2 LQKENI, per germline. This CDR3 is 18 amino acids long. Here the CDR3 reads CASSPPGASGAQNYEQYF. The CDR3 DNA follows: TGTGCCAGCTCACCACCGGGTGCTAGCGGAGCCCAAAACTACGAGCAGTACTTC. Complete variable domain (other parts from reference TRBV18 and TRBJ2-7): NAGVMQNPRHLVRRRGQEARLRCSPMKGHSHVYWYRQLPEEGLKFMVYLQKENIIDESGMPKERFSAEFPKEGPSILRIQQVVRGDSAAYFCASSPPGASGAQNYEQYFGPGTRLTVT.

The V call is TRBV6-5, the J call TRBJ2-3; D unclear. This CDR3 has 13 amino acids. CDR1 and CDR2 from the germline V gene are MNHEY and SVGAGI. The V end was cut by 4 bases, the J end by 5 bases, with 10 bases between. The CDR3 DNA reads TGTGCCAGCAGTTTCACCCGCGGAGATACGCAGTATTTT. This encodes CASSFTRGDTQYF.

This sequence joins TRBV7-9 and TRBJ2-7; 8 bases are shared with TRBD2. Germline CDR1 SEHNR, CDR2 FQNEAQ (reference sequence). V dropped 5 bases and J dropped 5; count of bases not matched to a gene: 17. CDR3 length: 17 amino acids. This chain's CDR3 is CASSRTPSGLGDHEQYF. CDR3 bases: TGTGCCAGCAGCCGTACCCCTAGCGGGTTAGGGGACCACGAGCAGTACTTC.

The rearrangement joins TRBV25-1 to TRBJ2-2; TRBD2 matches 8 bases. Germline CDR1 MGHDK, CDR2 SYGVNS. J lost 5 bases, V lost 5 bases, and 4 bases had no gene match. The CDR3 covers 14 residues. The CDR3 protein is CASSFASGTGELFF. DNA for the CDR3: TGTGCCAGCAGTTTTGCTAGCGGGACCGGGGAGCTGTTTTTT.

The J gene is TRBJ2-7, the V gene TRBV10-3, with TRBD1 matching over 8 bases. CDR3 size: 12 residues. Unmatched junction bases numbered 8, after V lost 5 bases and J lost 11 bases. Germline loops: CDR1 ENHRY, CDR2 SYGVKD. The CDR3 region has the DNA TGTGCCATCAGTACGCCGGGACAGGCTAAGTACTTC. Its translation is CAISTPGQAKYF.

The rearrangement joins TRBV5-1 to TRBJ2-3, with 7 bases identical to TRBD1. Trimming cost V 3 bases and J 5 bases; bases outside gene matches: 6. The CDR3 contains 14 residues. CDR1 and CDR2 from the germline V gene are SGHRS and YFSETQ. In nucleotides, the CDR3 is TGCGCCAGCAGCTCCGGGACAGACGTAGATACGCAGTATTTT. Residues: CASSSGTDVDTQYF.

The chain couples TRBV19 to TRBJ1-3; 10 nucleotides align to TRBD1. V trimming: 4 bases; J trimming: 0 bases; junction bases outside the gene matches: 3. This CDR3 is 16 amino acids long. Germline lookup yields CDR1 LNHDA and CDR2 SQIVND (reference sequence). The CDR3 region has the DNA TGTGCCAGTAGTACCGGACAGGGGGGCTCTGGAAACACCATATATTTT. It is translated as CASSTGQGGSGNTIYF.

The chain employs TRBV7-9 and TRBJ1-6, with a possible D match to TRBD1 (5 bases). With 5 bases removed from V and 10 bases from J, the gap between germline ends came to 15 bases. This CDR3 region has 14 residues. CDR1 and CDR2 (germline): SEHNR, FQNEAQ (reference sequence). The CDR3: CASSNKVGGSPLHF. The CDR3, as DNA: TGTGCCAGCAGCAATAAGGTGGGGGGATCACCCCTCCACTTT.

For the CDR3, the DNA is TGTGCCACCAAGAATGCCCCGGGGGGGGCGCCCCAGCATTTT. Protein sequence: CATKNAPGGAPQHF. This sequence joins TRBV19 and TRBJ1-5, with D possibly matching TRBD1 (6 bases). Germline lookup yields CDR1 LNHDA and CDR2 SQIVND (reference sequence). This CDR3 contains 14 residues. V was cut by 10 bases and J by 9 bases, with 22 bases left in between. Together with reference TRBV19 and TRBJ1-5, the CDR3 gives the full variable domain: DGGITQSPKYLFRKEGQNVTLSCEQNLNHDAMYWYRQDPGQGLRLIYYSQIVNDFQKGDIAEGYSVSREKKESFPLTVTSAQKNPTAFYLCATKNAPGGAPQHFGDGTRLSIL.

The chain carries TRBV6-6 and TRBJ2-7; TRBD2 matches at 8 bases. CDR1 MNHNY and CDR2 SVGAGI come from the germline V gene (reference sequence). CDR3 length equals 16 residues. V was pared by 4 bases and J by 0 bases, with 8 bases of the junction left unmatched. The CDR3 region has the DNA TGTGCCAGCAGTTCCCGAAGCGGGAGCCACTCCTACGAGCAGTACTTC. The encoded protein is CASSSRSGSHSYEQYF.

This sequence joins TRBV11-3 and TRBJ1-2, with D perhaps matching TRBD1 (5 bases). CDR1 and CDR2 from the germline V gene are SGHNT and YENEEA. The V end was cut by 0 bases, the J end by 6 bases, with 5 bases between. The CDR3 has 12 residues. The CDR3 coding sequence is TGTGCCAGCAGCTTAGACAGGGATGGCTACACCTTC. It is translated as CASSLDRDGYTF.

The rearrangement joins TRBV9 to TRBJ2-7; no reliable D call. The germline V gene has CDR1 SGDLS and CDR2 YYNGEE. Trimming left V 0 bases short and J 0 bases short, with 7 bases between. The CDR3 totals 14 residues. The CDR3 loop is CASSVVDNSYEQYF. The DNA of the CDR3 is TGTGCCAGCAGCGTAGTCGACAACTCCTACGAGCAGTACTTC.

The chain uses TRBV6-5 and TRBJ1-2; 10 bases map to TRBD1. V lost 7 bases and J lost 8; bases outside the gene matches: 7. CDR1 and CDR2 (germline): MNHEY, SVGAGI. The CDR3 sequence is 13 residues long. The DNA of the CDR3 is TGTGCCAGCAAGGGACAGGGGATCAGCGGCTACACCTTC. It is translated as CASKGQGISGYTF.

The chain carries TRBV6-5 and TRBJ2-5; possibly TRBD2 for D (6 bases). The V and J ends lost 0 bases and 5 bases respectively, with 16 bases between them. The CDR3 runs 16 residues. Per the germline V gene, CDR1 is MNHEY and CDR2 is SVGAGI. CDR3 DNA: TGTGCCAGCAGTTACTCGTGGGGGAGAAGCGGGGAGACCCAGTACTTC. Amino acids: CASSYSWGRSGETQYF.

In DNA form, the CDR3 reads TGTGCCAGTAGTCCGGAGGGGCTCTTCACGCGCTCTGGAAACACCATATATTTT. Protein: CASSPEGLFTRSGNTIYF. This chain connects TRBV19 to TRBJ1-3, with D possibly TRBD1 on 5 matching bases. Germline CDR1 reads LNHDA; CDR2 reads SQIVND (reference sequence). The CDR3 is made up of 18 amino acids. V was clipped by 5 bases and J by 0 bases, with 20 bases between them.

This chain links TRBV18 with TRBJ2-3, with D maybe TRBD2 (6 bases). CDR3 size: 14 residues. CDR1 is KGHSH and CDR2 is LQKENI in the germline V gene. V lost 3 bases and J lost 6, with 13 bases in between. The CDR3 DNA reads as TGTGCCAGCTCACCCTCTCTAGCGTCGGATACGCAGTATTTT. Residues: CASSPSLASDTQYF.

V usage is TRBV5-6 and J usage is TRBJ1-1; tentative D call: TRBD1 (6 bases). The CDR3 is 15 amino acids. Per the germline V gene, CDR1 is SGHDT and CDR2 is YYEEEE. V dropped 1 base and J dropped 5 bases, with 15 bases sitting between them. The CDR3 DNA sequence: TGTGCCAGCAGCTTGAGCGCCGGGGGGCATACTGAAGCTTTCTTT. Its protein is CASSLSAGGHTEAFF.

The J gene is TRBJ1-1, the V gene TRBV10-2; TRBD1 agrees at 7 bases. In germline, CDR1 is WSHSY, CDR2 SAAADI. The V gene end was trimmed by 7 bases and the J gene end by 1 base; junction bases not matched to a gene: 6. This CDR3 has 14 residues. CDR3 DNA: TGCGCCAGCAAGGGGGCCAGTGAGAACACTGAAGCTTTCTTT. Translated: CASKGASENTEAFF.

This chain links TRBV19 with TRBJ1-1; a weak D match, TRBD1 (6 bases). This CDR3 spans 14 amino acids. V dropped 9 bases and J dropped 4 bases, with 18 bases sitting between them. Germline V gene sequence: CDR1 LNHDA, CDR2 SQIVND (reference sequence). The CDR3 nucleotides read TGTGCCAGCAACCCTCAGGGGCCAATCACTGAAGCTTTCTTT. Residues: CASNPQGPITEAFF.